This section outlines one TCR beta chain sequence together with its context. Its target is not known. Germline CDR1 reads SGHTS; CDR2 reads YDEGEE. V lost 4 bases, J lost 2 bases, and 18 bases stayed unmatched. The CDR3 is made up of 19 amino acids. This entry comes from a study of cytomegalovirus exposure and HLA in healthy donors. General study findings and limits: Being indistinguishable, some V segments were excluded, TRBV6-2 and TRBV6-3 among them.

The PCR had 60 Vbeta and 13 Jbeta primers. The assay was immunoSEQ multiplex PCR, and TCRdb's table has in-frame clones only and misses some. The repertoire has 180,000 or so clones, 62% of them found once; the top ten carry roughly 2.9%. This TCR was recovered from a man aged 40-50 years in good health and CMV-seronegative. The gene calls are TRBV5-8 and TRBJ1-1; 9 bases map to TRBD1. Sequencing was done on a sample of PBMCs. CDR3 amino acids: CASSPALTGGMGGNTEAFF. CDR3 nucleotides: TGTGCCAGCAGCCCCGCCTTGACAGGGGGTATGGGAGGTAACACTGAAGCTTTCTTT.